This is a list of T cell receptor beta chains from one sample in a study of blood T cells in healthy people across ages. TCRdb re-analysed the 5' RACE reads in MiXCR, keeping a single row per CDR3 protein. The data show about 1,500,000 distinct CDR3 sequences, around 42% seen once. Source material: blood. These receptors came from a woman between 18 and 29 years old in good health. Both conserved end residues are trimmed from each CDR3. D genes are given only for firm matches.

d_gene	v_gene	j_gene	CDR3aa
.	TRBV27	TRBJ1-1	ASRVNDRNTEAF
.	TRBV6-6	TRBJ1-6	ASSPGAPNSPLH
TRBD2	TRBV6-5	TRBJ2-3	ASSYSVTSGASTDTQY
TRBD2	TRBV7-2	TRBJ2-3	ASSLAPRLAGVFADTQY
.	TRBV6-2/TRBV6-3	TRBJ2-2	ASSYPDTGELF
.	TRBV5-5	TRBJ2-7	ASSLVLQGQTYEQY
TRBD2	TRBV12-3/TRBV12-4	TRBJ2-3	ASSPGLAGTTDTQY
.	TRBV4-2	TRBJ1-1	ASSDDIFTGRTSSGTEAF
.	TRBV12-3/TRBV12-4	TRBJ1-1	ASTIRGGGTEAF
TRBD1	TRBV30	TRBJ1-2	AWKRTGGGYGYT
TRBD2	TRBV29-1	TRBJ2-3	SVDLAGVPDTQY
.	TRBV5-5	TRBJ2-4	ASSFSQELAKNIQY
TRBD1	TRBV25-1	TRBJ1-6	ASSVQGLFDSPH
.	TRBV27	TRBJ2-5	ASSTLSTWIQETQY
TRBD2	TRBV6-2/TRBV6-3	TRBJ2-3	ASSDPGLAVDTQY
TRBD1	TRBV12-5	TRBJ1-1	ASGFRIGQGAGMNTEAF
.	TRBV7-3	TRBJ2-1	ASSVRGAYNEQF
.	TRBV4-2	TRBJ2-3	ASSPKEVFGRDTQY
TRBD2	TRBV20-1	TRBJ2-5	SARDQEAGGETQY
.	TRBV12-3/TRBV12-4	TRBJ1-5	ASSLGSSSQPQH
TRBD1	TRBV10-3	TRBJ2-7	AISRQGARDEQY
.	TRBV12-3/TRBV12-4	TRBJ2-5	ASSFSSLETQY